This T cell receptor (beta chain) came from a study of Graves' ophthalmopathy and Graves' hyperthyroidism. Study observations and caveats: Ophthalmopathy progression predictions by the model showed nearly 75% specificity and approximately 69% sensitivity. Stable hyperthyroidism and ophthalmopathy were told apart by a 13-signature model, which achieved roughly 90% sensitivity and 81.08% specificity.

Per germline, CDR1 SEHNR and CDR2 FQNEAQ (reference sequence). The V and J ends lost 0 bases and 6 bases respectively, with 8 bases between them. The CDR3 runs to 13 residues. Ten or more counts support this clonotype. Its cognate antigen is unknown. Disease in donors with ophthalmopathy had moderate-to-severe activity, CAS ≥3, NOSPECS ≥4 and under 3 months' duration. From RNA, the CDR3 regions of TCR beta chains were amplified and sequenced. HTBI primers were employed in first-round RT-PCR, then a second-round multiplex PCR followed. TCRdb ran MiXCR on the multiplex PCR reads and lists one entry per CDR3 protein. Found here are about 220,000 distinct CDR3 sequences, roughly 21% of them singletons; the top ten hold about 46%.

V gene TRBV7-9 combines with J gene TRBJ1-1; D gene unclear. Sequenced sample: peripheral blood. The TCR sequence derives from a woman aged 45-65 years with Graves' ophthalmopathy. The CDR3 DNA reads TGTGCCAGCAGCTTAGCGGCAGTATCTGAAGCTTTCTTT. Translating gives CASSLAAVSEAFF.